The 9 T cell receptor beta chains in this list originate from one sample, sequenced in a study of cytomegalovirus exposure and HLA in healthy donors. The PCR was carried out with 60 Vbeta primers and 13 Jbeta primers. Assay: immunoSEQ multiplex PCR; the TCRdb copy retains only in-frame clones and omits some. The sample lists around 100,000 clones; more than 60% were seen once. Input material: PBMCs. These receptors all come from a female donor in good health and CMV-seropositive.

This rearrangement joins TRBV29-1 to TRBJ2-7; 11 positions match TRBD2. V dropped 0 bases and J dropped 2; count of bases not matched to a gene: 6. The CDR3 is 16 residues long. The germline CDR1 and CDR2 sequences are SQVTM and ANQGSEA. This CDR3 is CSVEDPGTSGTYEQYF. The CDR3 DNA reads as TGCAGCGTTGAAGACCCCGGGACTAGCGGAACCTACGAGCAGTACTTC.

This rearrangement joins TRBV27 to TRBJ1-3; the D is unclear. Per the germline V gene, CDR1 is MNHEY and CDR2 is SMNVEV (reference sequence). The CDR3 sequence is 13 residues long. V lost 5 bases and J 4 bases, leaving 9 bases between the germline ends. CDR3 in DNA: TGTGCCAGCAGTAGCCGCGCGGGAAACACCATATATTTT. Translating gives CASSSRAGNTIYF.

The chain links TRBV7-9 to TRBJ2-5, with 8 bases identical to TRBD1. From germline, CDR1 is SEHNR and CDR2 FQNEAQ (reference sequence). The ends lost 6 bases at V and 5 bases at J; junction bases unmatched: 5. This CDR3 has 13 residues. The CDR3 loop reads CASSQGAQETQYF. CDR3 nucleotides: TGTGCCAGCAGTCAGGGGGCGCAGGAGACCCAGTACTTC.

The table lists this clone with a few counts. The chain combines TRBV19 with TRBJ2-5; TRBD1 matches 7 bases. The CDR3 consists of 14 residues. Germline assignment: CDR1 LNHDA and CDR2 SQIVND (reference sequence). After removal of 5 bases from V and 6 bases from J, the junction contained 9 bases not matched to a gene. In DNA form, the CDR3 reads TGTGCCAGTAGTTGGGTTGGACAGGTCAAGACCCAGTACTTC. This codes for CASSWVGQVKTQYF.

The chain links TRBV6-6 to TRBJ1-1, with 8 bases matching TRBD1. Germline-derived CDR1 and CDR2 are MNHNY and SVGAGI (reference sequence). The trim removed 6 bases at V and 6 bases at J, leaving 3 bases unmatched. CDR3 size: 12 residues. CDR3 DNA sequence: TGTGCCAGCAGACTGACAGGGGCTGAAGCTTTCTTT. The encoded protein is CASRLTGAEAFF.

This chain links TRBV4-1 with TRBJ1-4, with D unclear. The CDR3 consists of 14 residues. In germline, CDR1 is MGHRA, CDR2 YSYEKL. Trimming took 4 bases from V and 2 from J, leaving 8 bases between them. CDR3 sequence: CASSRGGTNEKLFF. CDR3 bases: TGCGCCAGCAGCCGAGGTGGTACTAATGAAAAACTGTTTTTT.

The V gene is TRBV9, the J gene TRBJ2-3; D is uncertain. The CDR3 extends over 12 amino acids. Germline V gene sequence: CDR1 SGDLS, CDR2 YYNGEE. The ends were cut back, 0 bases at V and 6 bases at J, with 5 bases in the middle. The CDR3 spells CASSVGVDTQYF. The CDR3 nucleotides are TGTGCCAGCAGCGTAGGCGTGGATACGCAGTATTTT.

CDR3: CASSVQQGARSEQYF. Written as DNA, the CDR3 is TGTGCCAGCAGTGTCCAACAGGGGGCACGCAGCGAGCAGTACTTC. The chain has TRBV6-1 and TRBJ2-7; 9 bases line up with TRBD1. This CDR3 region has 15 residues. In germline, CDR1 is MNHNS, CDR2 SASEGT. Unmatched junction bases numbered 10, after V lost 4 bases and J lost 6 bases.

This chain joins TRBV6-5 and TRBJ1-5; perhaps TRBD1 as D (5 bases). Trimming pared 6 bases from V and 4 bases from J, leaving 10 bases between. Germline V gives CDR1 MNHEY, CDR2 SVGAGI. This CDR3 has 13 residues. CDR3 DNA sequence: TGTGCCAGCAGGGCCAGGGTAAATCAGCCCCAGCATTTT. This codes for CASRARVNQPQHF.